These 28 T cell receptor beta chains came from one sample sequenced in a study of blood T cells in healthy people across ages. The use of a sample-barcoded 5' primer and a J-beta primer mix characterized a second PCR of about 7 to 12 cycles. TCRdb independently ran MiXCR on the 5' RACE reads; one entry per CDR3 protein. The profile shows 630,000 or so distinct CDR3 sequences, roughly 31% of them singletons. The sample was blood. These receptors originate from a woman of 80 years or more in good health.

This clonotype was picked up many times. This chain joins TRBV9 and TRBJ1-6, with 7 bases lining up with TRBD1. From germline, CDR1 is SGDLS and CDR2 YYNGEE. With 2 bases clipped from V and 7 bases from J, the junction kept 6 bases outside the gene matches. The CDR3 is made up of 15 amino acids. The CDR3 DNA is TGTGCCAGCAGCGTTAAAGGGGGCGAAAATTCACCCCTCCACTTT. It codes for CASSVKGGENSPLHF.

Comment on this clonotype: A much larger clone is a single base away; this may be a read error. This CDR3 reads CSARPQTRDYEQYF. The CDR3 DNA reads as TGCAGTGCTAGACCCCAGACAAGGGACTACGAGCAGTACTTC. The rearrangement links TRBV20-1 to TRBJ2-4; no firm D call. The DNA end is more similar to TRBJ2-7, so the J call may be wrong. The CDR3 runs 14 residues. Germline CDR1 and CDR2: DFQATT and SNEGSKA (reference sequence).

This clonotype was recorded many times. This sequence joins TRBV7-9 and TRBJ1-2; TRBD1 is a possible D gene (5 bases). CDR3 size: 15 residues. Germline-derived CDR1 and CDR2 are SEHNR and FQNEAQ (reference sequence). Trimming pared 1 base from V and 3 bases from J, leaving 12 bases between. The CDR3 DNA sequence: TGTGCCAGCAGCTTAGGAGGGGCAGGTTACTATGGCTACACCTTC. Amino acids: CASSLGGAGYYGYTF. The full variable domain, in which reference TRBV7-9 and TRBJ1-2 provide the parts outside the CDR3, is DTGVSQNPRHKITKRGQNVTFRCDPISEHNRLYWYRQTLGQGPEFLTYFQNEAQLEKSRLLSDRFSAERPKGSFSTLEIQRTEQGDSAMYLCASSLGGAGYYGYTFGSGTRLTVV.

This clonotype was found a few times. A read error is possible here, since a much larger clone lies one base away. The rearrangement uses TRBV5-1 and TRBJ2-5; possibly TRBD1 for D (6 bases). Germline V gives CDR1 SGHRS, CDR2 YFSETQ. The length of the CDR3 is 14 residues. Trimming removed 10 bases from V and 11 bases from J, with 27 bases in between. The CDR3 nucleotides read TGCGCCTCAGGGCACGGGACACAAGGGAATGAGCAGTACTTC. It specifies CASGHGTQGNEQYF.

This clonotype was counted many times. V is TRBV7-3 and J is TRBJ1-2; D is uncertain. This CDR3 contains 13 residues. Trimming left V 6 bases short and J 4 bases short, with 12 bases between. Germline CDR1 is SGHTA and CDR2 is FQGTGA. The CDR3: CASSPDPLYGYTF. CDR3 in DNA: TGTGCCAGCAGTCCCGACCCTCTCTATGGCTACACCTTC. The whole variable domain, remainder taken from reference TRBV7-3 and TRBJ1-2, is GAGVSQTPSNKVTEKGKYVELRCDPISGHTALYWYRQSLGQGPEFLIYFQGTGAADDSGLPNDRFFAVRPEGSVSTLKIQRTERGDSAVYLCASSPDPLYGYTFGSGTRLTVV.

This clonotype was seen a few times. V gene TRBV5-1 combines with J gene TRBJ2-7, with 9 bases lining up with TRBD1. The CDR3 totals 15 residues. Germline-derived CDR1 and CDR2 are SGHRS and YFSETQ. V lost 4 bases, J lost 2 bases, and 7 bases stayed unmatched. CDR3 coding DNA: TGCGCCAGCAGCCCGGGGACAGGGCGAGCCTACGAGCAGTACTTC. It encodes CASSPGTGRAYEQYF.

Note on this clonotype: The missing conserved phenylalanine or tryptophan at the end of this CDR3 makes a read error likely. The J gene is TRBJ2-4, the V gene TRBV3-1, with D possibly matching TRBD2 (5 bases). Trimming removed 1 base from V and 9 bases from J, with 10 bases in between. The CDR3 sequence is 13 residues long. In germline, CDR1 is LGHDT, CDR2 YNNKEL (reference sequence). The CDR3 region is CASSQAGGSIQYL. In nucleotides, the CDR3 is TGTGCCAGCAGCCAAGCTGGTGGGAGCATTCAGTACCTC.

This clonotype was recorded many times. V and J are TRBV12-3 or TRBV12-4 and TRBJ2-1; D remains unclear. The CDR3 sequence is 17 residues long. V was pared by 2 bases and J by 1 base, with 15 bases between. DNA for the CDR3: TGTGCCAGCAGTTTACTCCAGTCCCTAGGATCCTACAATGAGCAGTTCTTC. Its protein product is CASSLLQSLGSYNEQFF.

The CDR3 DNA is TGTGCCAGCAGCTCCTTTCGTGGATCCGAGCAGTACTTC. This encodes CASSSFRGSEQYF. This chain links TRBV7-2 with TRBJ2-5; no reliable D call. The last part of the DNA fits TRBJ2-7 better; the J call may be wrong. The CDR3 consists of 13 residues. CDR1 and CDR2 (germline): SGHTA, FQGNSA.

Ten or more counts support this clonotype. The chain combines TRBV7-2 with TRBJ2-1; 11 nucleotides align to TRBD1. Unmatched junction bases numbered 5, after V lost 4 bases and J lost 3 bases. The CDR3 covers 16 residues. Germline CDR1 SGHTA, CDR2 FQGNSA. In DNA, the CDR3 is TGTGCCAGCAGCTCACCGGGACAGGGGGTCTACAATGAGCAGTTCTTC. Its protein product is CASSSPGQGVYNEQFF.

The chain joins TRBV6-2 or TRBV6-3 to TRBJ1-5; D ambiguous. The germline V gene encodes CDR1 MNHEY and CDR2 SVGEGT. CDR3 length equals 15 residues. The germline V and J ends were trimmed by 4 bases and 4 bases, with 14 bases remaining between them. The chain's CDR3 is CASSWFGRPNQPQHF. The CDR3 bases are TGTGCCAGCAGTTGGTTCGGACGGCCGAATCAGCCCCAGCATTTT.

A single count supports this clonotype. The chain couples TRBV12-3 or TRBV12-4 to TRBJ2-3, with TRBD1 identical over 9 bases. The CDR3 length is 14 residues. The V gene end was trimmed by 6 bases and the J gene end by 4 bases; junction bases not matched to a gene: 5. DNA of the CDR3: TGTGCCAGCAGAGGGACAGGGAGAGCAGATACGCAGTATTTT. Translating gives CASRGTGRADTQYF.

This clonotype occurred many times. The chain is built from TRBV18 and TRBJ1-1, with TRBD1 identical over 9 bases. CDR1 and CDR2 from the germline V gene are KGHSH and LQKENI. Losses at the gene ends were 3 bases for V and 1 base for J; bases not matched to a gene: 3. CDR3 length equals 15 residues. CDR3 DNA sequence: TGTGCCAGCTCACCGCGGGGACAGGGGAACACTGAAGCTTTCTTT. Translated: CASSPRGQGNTEAFF.

This clonotype has just a few counts. This sequence joins TRBV5-6 and TRBJ1-4; TRBD1 is a possible D gene (5 bases). Trimming stripped 1 base from V and 3 bases from J, with 10 bases between. Looked up from germline, CDR1 is SGHDT and CDR2 is YYEEEE. The CDR3 has 15 amino acids. The CDR3 DNA reads as TGTGCCAGCAGCTTGATGAGACAGTCTAATGAAAAACTGTTTTTT. It translates to CASSLMRQSNEKLFF.

In its sample, this clonotype was seen a few times. V gene TRBV5-1 combines with J gene TRBJ2-3; D is unclear. CDR3 size: 12 residues. Trimming removed 4 bases from V and 5 bases from J, with 8 bases in between. The germline CDR1 and CDR2 sequences are SGHRS and YFSETQ. CDR3 region: CASSDPGDTQYF. As DNA, the CDR3 is TGCGCCAGCAGCGACCCGGGAGATACGCAGTATTTT.

This clonotype was recorded at least ten times. The chain links TRBV5-1 to TRBJ2-6; tentatively, D is TRBD1 (6 bases). The germline gives CDR1 SGHRS, CDR2 YFSETQ. Trimming left V 4 bases short and J 0 bases short, with 17 bases between. CDR3 length equals 18 residues. CDR3 coding DNA: TGCGCCAGCAGCAGATTCAGGGGTTCTACCTCTGGGGCCAACGTCCTGACTTTC. Amino acid sequence: CASSRFRGSTSGANVLTF.

This clonotype was found a few times. The chain employs TRBV18 and TRBJ1-2, with a weak D call TRBD1 (5 bases). This CDR3 spans 14 amino acids. Germline V gene lookup returns CDR1 KGHSH and CDR2 LQKENI. The V end lost 5 bases, the J end lost 8 bases, and 18 bases lay between the germline ends. The CDR3 DNA is TGTGCCAGCTCAAGGGGAGGGACCCCGAGCGGCTACACCTTC. Protein sequence: CASSRGGTPSGYTF.

This clonotype was detected ten times or more. The chain employs TRBV18 and TRBJ2-3; no firm D call. The CDR3 runs to 13 residues. Trimming took 5 bases from V and 2 from J, leaving 8 bases between them. The germline V gene has CDR1 KGHSH and CDR2 LQKENI. The CDR3 coding sequence is TGTGCCAGCTCAGTAACGGACACAGATACGCAGTATTTT. Amino acid sequence: CASSVTDTDTQYF. Combining the CDR3 with reference TRBV18 and TRBJ2-3 gives the whole variable domain NAGVMQNPRHLVRRRGQEARLRCSPMKGHSHVYWYRQLPEEGLKFMVYLQKENIIDESGMPKERFSAEFPKEGPSILRIQQVVRGDSAAYFCASSVTDTDTQYFGPGTRLTVL.

This clonotype was seen ten or more times. The chain is built from TRBV5-5 and TRBJ2-5, with 7 nucleotides matching TRBD1. The ends lost 4 bases at V and 4 bases at J; junction bases unmatched: 7. This CDR3 comprises 14 residues. Germline loops: CDR1 SGHKS, CDR2 YYEKEE (reference sequence). For the CDR3, the DNA is TGTGCCAGCAGCCGGGACAGCTCTAGAGAGACCCAGTACTTC. Translated: CASSRDSSRETQYF.

The CDR3 protein is CSERGYHGYTF. CDR3 coding DNA: TGCAGCGAACGGGGGTATCATGGCTACACCTTC. The chain carries TRBV20-1 and TRBJ1-2; TRBD1 might be the D (5 bases). CDR1 and CDR2 from the germline V gene are DFQATT and SNEGSKA (reference sequence). The CDR3 is 11 amino acids.

This clonotype is a singleton in its sample. It may be a read error: a sequence one base away is much more abundant. The chain uses TRBV5-1 and TRBJ2-5, with TRBD1 identical over 8 bases. CDR1 and CDR2 (germline): SGHRS, YFSETQ. J lost 13 bases, V lost 4 bases, and 15 bases had no gene match. The CDR3 contains 14 residues. The CDR3 DNA follows: TGCGCCAGCAGCCCGGGACAGGTCCTCGCTGAGCGGTACTTC. This gives the protein CASSPGQVLAERYF.

Only one count was recorded for this clonotype. V is TRBV29-1 and J is TRBJ2-5; 7 bases agree with TRBD1. The J call is uncertain, as TRBJ2-7 better fits the DNA end. CDR3 size: 14 residues. From germline, CDR1 is SQVTM and CDR2 ANQGSEA. The CDR3 sequence is CSVARQGSRYEQYF. The DNA for the CDR3 is TGCAGCGTCGCCCGACAGGGCTCCAGGTACGAGCAGTACTTC.

In regard to this clonotype: A much bigger clone sits one base away, suggesting this may be a read error. The J gene is TRBJ2-1, the V gene TRBV9, with D perhaps matching TRBD2 (6 bases). V was clipped by 0 bases and J by 10 bases, with 17 bases between them. Germline lookup yields CDR1 SGDLS and CDR2 YYNGEE. This CDR3 is 15 amino acids long. The CDR3 DNA is TGTGCCAGCAGCGTAGAACCCAGCGGGTCCTACGAGCAGTTCTTC. It is translated as CASSVEPSGSYEQFF. The full variable domain, in which reference TRBV9 and TRBJ2-1 provide the parts outside the CDR3, is DSGVTQTPKHLITATGQRVTLRCSPRSGDLSVYWYQQSLDQGLQFLIQYYNGEERAKGNILERFSAQQFPDLHSELNLSSLELGDSALYFCASSVEPSGSYEQFFGPGTRLTVL.

In regard to this clonotype: This may be a read error: a much more frequent sequence differs by one nucleotide. The chain joins TRBV29-1 to TRBJ2-7; 7 nucleotides align to TRBD2. This CDR3 is built from 15 residues. Trimming cost V 0 bases and J 7 bases; bases outside gene matches: 12. Germline V gene data show CDR1 as SQVTM and CDR2 as ANQGSEA. As DNA, the CDR3 is TGCAGCGTTGAAGAGCCGGGACTAAGGGGCAATGAGCAGTACTTC. Translation: CSVEEPGLRGNEQYF.

Ten or more counts support this clonotype. The genes are TRBV9 and TRBJ2-6, with TRBD2 as a possible D gene (5 bases). Between the trimmed V and J ends, which lost 1 base and 1 base, there was a span of 9 bases. Germline V gene sequence: CDR1 SGDLS, CDR2 YYNGEE. The CDR3 is made up of 16 amino acids. The CDR3 loop is CASSVKRASGANVLTF. CDR3 DNA sequence: TGTGCCAGCAGCGTAAAGAGGGCTTCTGGGGCCAACGTCCTGACTTTC.

The chain recombines TRBV5-1 with TRBJ2-3; 7 nucleotides agree with TRBD1. V dropped 2 bases and J dropped 3; count of bases not matched to a gene: 9. The V gene's germline CDR1 is SGHRS and CDR2 YFSETQ. The CDR3 runs 16 residues. Here the CDR3 reads CASSLTGTVGTDTQYF. CDR3 sequence (DNA): TGCGCCAGCAGCTTAACCGGGACAGTCGGTACAGATACGCAGTATTTT. Variable domain in full (rest from reference TRBV5-1 and TRBJ2-3): KAGVTQTPRYLIKTRGQQVTLSCSPISGHRSVSWYQQTPGQGLQFLFEYFSETQRNKGNFPGRFSGRQFSNSRSEMNVSTLELGDSALYLCASSLTGTVGTDTQYFGPGTRLTVL.

Turning to this clonotype: Relative to the germline gene, one junction end is altered; a read error may explain this. The chain uses TRBV6-6 and TRBJ1-1, with 12 nucleotides matching TRBD1. Germline lookup yields CDR1 MNHNY and CDR2 SVGAGI (reference sequence). The CDR3 has 17 residues. CDR3 DNA sequence: TGTGCCAGCAGTTGGATACGGGACAGGGGGCTCTGGACTGGAGCTTTCTTT. Translating it yields CASSWIRDRGLWTGAFF.

This clonotype showed up many times. This chain links TRBV7-2 with TRBJ2-3; 7 nucleotides align to TRBD1. The trim removed 4 bases at V and 0 bases at J, leaving 4 bases unmatched. CDR1 and CDR2 (germline): SGHTA, FQGNSA. The CDR3 is made up of 15 amino acids. The CDR3 DNA sequence: TGTGCCAGCAGCTCGGGACAGTTTAGCACAGATACGCAGTATTTT. Protein: CASSSGQFSTDTQYF.